The T cell receptor beta chain under discussion was sequenced for a study of blood T cell repertoires in COVID-19. The overall study: COVID-19 samples, acute and convalescent, were from the United States, Italy and Spain.

After removal of 7 bases from V and 0 bases from J, the junction contained 12 bases not matched to a gene. Germline assignment: CDR1 WSHSY and CDR2 SAAADI. This CDR3 comprises 17 residues. Per the study methods: Amplified reference gene primers provided the basis for estimating nucleated cell counts. Libraries were prepared by immunoSEQ multiplex PCR; TCRdb keeps only in-frame clonotypes and omits some of them. Clone size and V and J calls were adopted from that table, with D and trimming inferred from the DNA. Among more than 200,000 clones, 88% were seen once, and the ten largest hold 1.5% to 2%. J is TRBJ2-4 and V is TRBV10-2; 7 bases agree with TRBD2. The TCR sequence derives from a man aged 65 to 85 with acute or convalescent COVID-19. Sequenced material: peripheral blood. Here the CDR3 reads CASIRGREGLAKNIQYF. The CDR3 DNA reads as TGCGCCAGCATTAGGGGTAGGGAGGGACTAGCCAAAAACATTCAGTACTTC.